This T cell receptor (beta chain) was recorded in a study of blood T cell repertoires in COVID-19. Whole-study context: Samples came from the United States, Italy and Spain, spanning acute and convalescent COVID-19.

A remark on this clone: Other DNA sequences in the same sample also yield this CDR3.

In the original processing: Amplification of reference gene primers provided the estimated nucleated cell counts. Repertoires were generated with immunoSEQ multiplex PCR, while TCRdb's copy carries only in-frame clones and drops some. V, J and clone size are those of that table, while D and trimming were read from the DNA. The table has 200,000 to 250,000 clones, 85% seen once. The CDR3 is made up of 13 amino acids. Germline V gives CDR1 LNHDA, CDR2 SQIVND (reference sequence). V lost 5 bases and J lost 7; bases outside the gene matches: 7. The TCR sequence derives from a man aged 45-60 years with COVID-19, enrolled during active disease. Sequencing was performed on peripheral blood. V gene TRBV19 combines with J gene TRBJ1-2; 7 bases are shared with TRBD1. The CDR3 here is CASSPRDRGGYTF. The DNA for the CDR3 is TGTGCCAGTAGTCCCCGGGACAGAGGTGGCTACACCTTC.